The entry below gives a single T cell receptor (beta chain) sequence along with its context. These data belong to a study of blood T cell repertoires in COVID-19. At the level of the study: Acute and convalescent COVID-19 specimens originated in the United States, Italy and Spain. PBMCs, B-cell-depleted T cells, or T cells provided the cDNA or gDNA that made up the material.

Original methodology: Reference gene primer amplification yielded estimated nucleated cell counts. Clones were read by immunoSEQ multiplex PCR, and TCRdb kept only the in-frame ones, dropping some. V and J calls plus clone size are reproduced from that table; the DNA served to infer D and trimming. The table records about 300,000 clones, around 84% of them present only once. In germline, CDR1 is LGHDT, CDR2 YNNKEL (reference sequence). V lost 2 bases, J lost 4 bases, and 7 bases stayed unmatched. The length of the CDR3 is 15 residues. Enrolment of Seattle patients took place during active infection, and they were followed longitudinally.

The chain links TRBV3-1 (or the pseudogene TRBV3-2) to TRBJ2-7, with 8 bases matching TRBD1. The specimen sequenced was peripheral blood. This clonotype was obtained from a human donor with COVID-19, enrolled during active disease. The donor label of this sample is uncertain. The CDR3 here is CASSQLSGQGYEQYF. In DNA, the CDR3 is TGTGCCAGCAGCCAACTGTCCGGACAGGGTTACGAGCAGTACTTC.